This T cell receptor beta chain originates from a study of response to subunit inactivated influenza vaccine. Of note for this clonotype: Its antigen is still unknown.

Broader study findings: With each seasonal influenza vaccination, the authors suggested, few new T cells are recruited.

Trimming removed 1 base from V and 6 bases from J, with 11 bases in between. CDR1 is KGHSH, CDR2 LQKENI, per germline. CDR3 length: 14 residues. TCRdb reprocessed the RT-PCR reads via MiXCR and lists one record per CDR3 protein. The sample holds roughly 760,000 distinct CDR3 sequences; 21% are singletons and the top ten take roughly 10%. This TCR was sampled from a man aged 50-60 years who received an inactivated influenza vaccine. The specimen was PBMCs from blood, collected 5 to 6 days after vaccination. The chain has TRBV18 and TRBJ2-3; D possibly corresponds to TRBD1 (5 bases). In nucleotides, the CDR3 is TGTGCCAGCTCACCACGAAGGGGCTTGGATACGCAGTATTTT. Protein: CASSPRRGLDTQYF. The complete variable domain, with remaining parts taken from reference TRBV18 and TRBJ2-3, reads NAGVMQNPRHLVRRRGQEARLRCSPMKGHSHVYWYRQLPEEGLKFMVYLQKENIIDESGMPKERFSAEFPKEGPSILRIQQVVRGDSAAYFCASSPRRGLDTQYFGPGTRLTVL.